This T cell receptor (beta chain) was sequenced in a study of glioma-infiltrating T cells after dendritic cell vaccination. Libraries were prepared by immunoSEQ multiplex PCR; TCRdb keeps only in-frame clonotypes and omits some of them. This sample carries 90,000 or so clones, approximately 81% of them seen once, and the ten largest clones take around 2.9%. Germline V lookup: CDR1 SGHAT, CDR2 FQNNGV. The CDR3 spans 17 residues. The V end was cut by 1 base, the J end by 3 bases, with 15 bases between. The clonotype comes from a human donor with glioblastoma. The genes are TRBV11-2 and TRBJ2-2, with D unresolved. Sequenced material: blood, taken before dendritic cell vaccination. For the CDR3, the DNA is TGTGCCAGCAGCTTAGGGTCGGCATTCCGGGACACCGGGGAGCTGTTTTTT. This translates into CASSLGSAFRDTGELFF.